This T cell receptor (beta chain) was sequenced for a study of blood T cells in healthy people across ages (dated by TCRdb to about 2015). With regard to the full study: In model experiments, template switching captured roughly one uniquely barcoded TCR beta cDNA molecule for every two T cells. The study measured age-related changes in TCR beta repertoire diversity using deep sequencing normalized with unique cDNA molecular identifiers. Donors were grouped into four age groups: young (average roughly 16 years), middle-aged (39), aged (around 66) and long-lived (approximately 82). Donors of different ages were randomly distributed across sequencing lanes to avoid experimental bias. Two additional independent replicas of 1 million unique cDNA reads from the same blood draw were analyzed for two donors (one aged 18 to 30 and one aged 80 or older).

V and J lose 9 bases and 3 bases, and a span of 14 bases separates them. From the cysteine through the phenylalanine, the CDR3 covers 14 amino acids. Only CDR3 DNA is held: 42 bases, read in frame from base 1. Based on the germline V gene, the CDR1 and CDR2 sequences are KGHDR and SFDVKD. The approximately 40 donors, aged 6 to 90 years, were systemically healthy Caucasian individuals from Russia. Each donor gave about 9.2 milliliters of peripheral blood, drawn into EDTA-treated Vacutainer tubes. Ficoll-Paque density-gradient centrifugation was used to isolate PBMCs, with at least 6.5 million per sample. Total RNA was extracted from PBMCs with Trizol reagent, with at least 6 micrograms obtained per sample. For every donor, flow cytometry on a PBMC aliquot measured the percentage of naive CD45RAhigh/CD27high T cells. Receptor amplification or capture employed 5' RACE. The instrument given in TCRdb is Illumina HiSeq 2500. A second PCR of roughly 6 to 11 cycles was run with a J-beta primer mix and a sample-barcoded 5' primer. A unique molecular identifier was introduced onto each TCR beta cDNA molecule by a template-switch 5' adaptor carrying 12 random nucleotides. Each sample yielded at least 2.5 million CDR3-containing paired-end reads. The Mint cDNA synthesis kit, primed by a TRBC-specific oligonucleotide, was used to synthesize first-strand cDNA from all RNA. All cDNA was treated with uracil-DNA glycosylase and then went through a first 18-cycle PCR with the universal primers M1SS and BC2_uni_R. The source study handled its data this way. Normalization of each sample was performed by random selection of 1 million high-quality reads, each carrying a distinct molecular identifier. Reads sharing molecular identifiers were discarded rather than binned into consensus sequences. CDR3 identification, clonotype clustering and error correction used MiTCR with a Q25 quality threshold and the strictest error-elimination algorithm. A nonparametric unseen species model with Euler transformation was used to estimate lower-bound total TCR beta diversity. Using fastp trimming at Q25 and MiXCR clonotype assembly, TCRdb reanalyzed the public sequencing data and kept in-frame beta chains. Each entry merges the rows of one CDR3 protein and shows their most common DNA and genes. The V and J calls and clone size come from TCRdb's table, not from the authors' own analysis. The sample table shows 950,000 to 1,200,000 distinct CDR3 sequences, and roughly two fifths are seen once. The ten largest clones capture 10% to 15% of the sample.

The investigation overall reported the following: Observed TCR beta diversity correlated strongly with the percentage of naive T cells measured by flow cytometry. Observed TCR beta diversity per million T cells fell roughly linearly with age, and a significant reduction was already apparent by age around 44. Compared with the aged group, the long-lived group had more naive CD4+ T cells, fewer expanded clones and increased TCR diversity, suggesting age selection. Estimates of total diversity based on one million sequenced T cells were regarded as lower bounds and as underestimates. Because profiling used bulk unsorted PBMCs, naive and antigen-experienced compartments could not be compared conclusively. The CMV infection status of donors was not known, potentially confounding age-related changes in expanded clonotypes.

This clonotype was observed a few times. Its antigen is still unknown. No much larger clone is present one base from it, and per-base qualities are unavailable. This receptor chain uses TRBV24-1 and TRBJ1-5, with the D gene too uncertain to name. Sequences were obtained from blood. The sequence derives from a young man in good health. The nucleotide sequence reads TGTGCCACCGGGCAGACAATGGACAATCAGCCCCAGCATTTT. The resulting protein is CATGQTMDNQPQHF.